This record concerns one TCR beta chain sequence. The sample is drawn from a study of cytomegalovirus exposure and HLA in healthy donors. About the research overall: Genotyping of more than 300 donors showed that roughly 80% belonged to the Caucasian-associated ancestry cluster.

It was with 60 Vbeta and 13 Jbeta primers that the PCR ran. As processed by the authors: About 10 million of 80 million to 85 million unique TCR beta chains were shared, per a later count. The repertoire was sequenced with immunoSEQ multiplex PCR; TCRdb's copy has only in-frame clones and lacks some. V and J calls and clone size are as listed in that table; D and trimming were resolved from the DNA. Among about 150,000 clones, roughly 80% were seen once, and the ten largest hold 4%. The germline V and J ends were trimmed by 6 bases and 6 bases, with 14 bases remaining between them. CDR3 length: 14 residues. Germline V gene lookup returns CDR1 KGHSH and CDR2 LQKENI.

V gene TRBV18 combines with J gene TRBJ1-4; D is perhaps TRBD1 (6 bases). The sequence was obtained from a woman in her 40s in good health and CMV-seronegative. The sequencing sample was made of PBMCs. Here the CDR3 reads CASSIQGDYEKLFF. The CDR3 nucleotides are TGTGCCAGCTCGATACAGGGCGATTATGAAAAACTGTTTTTT.